These T cell receptor beta chains were read from a single sample in a study of OX40 agonist ivuxolimab in advanced cancers. Measured with immunoSEQ multiplex PCR; TCRdb has only the in-frame clones, and not every one. The data show roughly 82,000 clones, approximately 82% seen once. Sequenced here: CD4+ or CD8+ T cells sorted from blood, sampled in a trial of the OX40 agonist ivuxolimab. All receptors derive from an adult with an advanced solid tumor such as melanoma, head and neck, liver or kidney cancer. The CDR3 runs from the conserved cysteine through the conserved F or W. The D gene is left open where the match is weak. The size entry is marked missing in some rows and otherwise reads once, few, many or a size class.

>TRBV7-2|NA|TRBJ1-3|NA|16
TGTGCCAGCAGCGGAGTGGGGGGTGTCTCTGGAAACACCATATATTTT
CASSGVGGVSGNTIYF
>TRBV6-5|TRBD1|TRBJ2-7|NA|15
TGTGCCAGCAGACTGAGTGGACAGGCCTCCTACGAGCAGTACTTC
CASRLSGQASYEQYF
>TRBV4-1|TRBD1|TRBJ1-4|NA|15
TGCGCCAGCAGCAGGGACAGGGGGCGCGGGGAAAAACTGTTTTTT
CASSRDRGRGEKLFF
>TRBV7-2|NA|TRBJ2-7|NA|14
TGTGCCAGCAGACCTGACAGGTATTCCTACGAGCAGTACTTC
CASRPDRYSYEQYF
>TRBV7-6|NA|TRBJ2-3|once|16
TGTGCCAGCACCCAGGGGGGCCCCCTTAGCACAGATACGCAGTATTTT
CASTQGGPLSTDTQYF
>TRBV4-1|NA|TRBJ1-2|few|15
TGCGCCAGCAGCCAAGCGGCAGGGCCTAACTATGGCTACACCTTC
CASSQAAGPNYGYTF
>TRBV7-8|NA|TRBJ1-4|NA|17
TGTGCCAGCAGCTTAGCGGGGTCAGTGAGAACTAATGAAAAACTGTTTTTT
CASSLAGSVRTNEKLFF
>TRBV5-5|NA|TRBJ1-3|NA|17
TGTGCCAGCAGCCCCGGCCTGGGACGGATTTCTGGAAACACCATATATTTT
CASSPGLGRISGNTIYF
>TRBV5-4|NA|TRBJ2-7|once|12
TGTGCCAGCAGCTCCAGGGGCACGAAGCAGTACTTC
CASSSRGTKQYF
>TRBV7-7|NA|TRBJ2-5|NA|12
TGTGCCAGCGGGCAGGATCAAGAGACCCAGTACTTC
CASGQDQETQYF
>TRBV10-3|NA|TRBJ1-1|NA|16
TGTGCCATCAGAGAGGGACCACAGGGAGTGCGGACTGAAGCTTTCTTT
CAIREGPQGVRTEAFF
>TRBV7-2|TRBD2|TRBJ2-3|NA|12
TGTGCCAGTAGCGGGGCCGCAGATACGCAGTATTTT
CASSGAADTQYF
>TRBV7-2|NA|TRBJ2-3|NA|15
TGTGCCAGCAGCCCCCTCCGGCCTAGCACAGATACGCAGTATTTT
CASSPLRPSTDTQYF
>TRBV5-6|NA|TRBJ2-7|NA|12
TGTGCCAGCAGCTTGGCGAGTTACGAGCAGTACTTC
CASSLASYEQYF
>TRBV5-1|NA|TRBJ2-2|NA|13
TGCGCCAGCAGGGAGTTGAACACCGGGGAGCTGTTTTTT
CASRELNTGELFF
>TRBV6-1|NA|TRBJ2-1|NA|10
TGTGCCAGCAGGGGCAATGAGCAGTTCTTC
CASRGNEQFF
>TRBV12-5|TRBD2|TRBJ2-5|NA|16
TGTGCTAGTGGTCTCGGGACTAGCGGGGTCCAAGAGACCCAGTACTTC
CASGLGTSGVQETQYF
>TRBV7-2|NA|TRBJ2-2|NA|17
TGTGCCAGCAGCGACGCCGGGACGGCCTATAGGGCCGGGGAGCTGTTTTTT
CASSDAGTAYRAGELFF
>TRBV2|NA|TRBJ1-2|NA|15
TGTGCCAGCAGGGTTCCTACAGGGCCGGTCTATGGCTACACCTTC
CASRVPTGPVYGYTF
>TRBV23-1|NA|TRBJ1-2|NA|12
TGCGCCAGCAGTCAAGTGGTCTATGGCTACACCTTC
CASSQVVYGYTF